This passage covers 6 T cell receptor beta chains from one sample sequenced in a study of T cell responses to AZD1222 COVID-19 vaccine. Sequenced by immunoSEQ multiplex PCR; TCRdb stores in-frame clones only, minus some. This sample has fewer than 130,000 clones, with 81% found just once. The sample in question was peripheral blood, obtained on day 0 of AZD1222 vaccination. Receptors were obtained from an adult in good health.

The gene calls are TRBV2 and TRBJ2-1; TRBD1 is a possible D gene (5 bases). CDR3 length: 16 residues. Germline V gives CDR1 SNHLY, CDR2 FYNNEI. Between the trimmed V and J ends, which lost 8 bases and 2 bases, there was a span of 19 bases. The CDR3 DNA reads TGTGCCAGCTCGCTCGTTATACAGGTAACCTACAATGAGCAGTTCTTC. This codes for CASSLVIQVTYNEQFF.

The J gene is TRBJ2-2, the V gene TRBV7-6, with TRBD1 as a possible D gene (6 bases). Germline CDR1 SGHVS, CDR2 FNYEAQ. Deletions cut 5 bases from V and 3 bases from J, with 16 bases between. The CDR3 has 16 amino acids. In nucleotides, the CDR3 is TGTGCCAGCAGCACGAATGCCCAGGGGCACACCGGGGAGCTGTTTTTT. It is translated as CASSTNAQGHTGELFF.

The CDR3 DNA reads TGTGCCAGCAGCTTAGACCTCAGGACAGGGGGCAAGTCTGAAGCTTTCTTT. Its protein product is CASSLDLRTGGKSEAFF. The V call is TRBV13, the J call TRBJ1-1, with 11 bases matching TRBD1. The CDR3 extends over 17 amino acids. The J segment lost 6 bases and the V segment lost 1 base, leaving 10 bases of the junction unmatched. The germline V gene has CDR1 PRHDT and CDR2 FYEKMQ (reference sequence).

The CDR3 spells CASAGAGANVLTF. The CDR3 nucleotides are TGTGCCAGCGCGGGGGCTGGGGCCAACGTCCTGACTTTC. V and J are TRBV9 and TRBJ2-6; 7 nucleotides match TRBD2. Looked up from germline, CDR1 is SGDLS and CDR2 is YYNGEE. This CDR3 comprises 13 residues. V shed 7 bases and J 2 bases; nucleotides not matched to a gene: 0.

V usage is TRBV14 and J usage is TRBJ2-7; 8 bases are a match to TRBD1. Losses at the gene ends were 3 bases for V and 3 bases for J; bases not matched to a gene: 7. The CDR3 sequence is 15 residues long. CDR1 is SGHDN and CDR2 is FVKESK in the germline V gene. The CDR3 region has the DNA TGTGCCAGCAGCCAGGGACAGGTCGGCCACTACGAGCAGTACTTC. The encoded protein is CASSQGQVGHYEQYF.

This clone was seen more than once but under ten times. This chain links TRBV7-9 with TRBJ2-7; 8 nucleotides agree with TRBD1. The CDR3 covers 12 residues. Trimming removed 4 bases from V and 7 bases from J; junction bases left unmatched: 3. Germline-derived CDR1 and CDR2 are SEHNR and FQNEAQ (reference sequence). CDR3 sequence reads: CASSSGQGEQYF. The CDR3 DNA is TGTGCCAGCAGCTCCGGACAGGGTGAGCAGTACTTC. Full variable domain (remainder filled in from reference TRBV7-9 and TRBJ2-7): DTGVSQNPRHKITKRGQNVTFRCDPISEHNRLYWYRQTLGQGPEFLTYFQNEAQLEKSRLLSDRFSAERPKGSFSTLEIQRTEQGDSAMYLCASSSGQGEQYFGPGTRLTVT.